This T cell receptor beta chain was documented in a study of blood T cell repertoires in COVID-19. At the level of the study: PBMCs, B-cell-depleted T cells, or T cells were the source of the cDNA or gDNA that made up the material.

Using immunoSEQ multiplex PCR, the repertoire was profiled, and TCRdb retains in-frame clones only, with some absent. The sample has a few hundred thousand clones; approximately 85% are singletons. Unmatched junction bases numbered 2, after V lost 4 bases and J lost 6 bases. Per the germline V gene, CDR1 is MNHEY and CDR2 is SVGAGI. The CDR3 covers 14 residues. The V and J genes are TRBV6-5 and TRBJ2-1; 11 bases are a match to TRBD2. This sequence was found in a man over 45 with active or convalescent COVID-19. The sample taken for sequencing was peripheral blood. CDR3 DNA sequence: TGTGCCAGCAGTTCCGGGACTAGCGGCAATGAGCAGTTCTTC. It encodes CASSSGTSGNEQFF.